The entry that follows covers one T cell receptor beta chain sequence. The V segment lost 5 bases and the J segment 8 bases; nucleotides outside the gene matches: 5. Germline-derived CDR1 and CDR2 are SGHVS and FQNEAQ. There are 13 residues in the CDR3. This record belongs to a study of blood T cell repertoires in COVID-19. On the study more broadly: There were acute and convalescent COVID-19 samples, and they came from the United States, Italy and Spain. Sources were T cells, B-cell-depleted T cells, or PBMCs; the material itself was cDNA or gDNA.

The protocol was immunoSEQ multiplex PCR, while the TCRdb copy is restricted to in-frame clones and leaves out a portion. The sample comprises fewer than 200,000 clones, 88% of which are singletons, and roughly 25% rests with the top ten. The chain uses TRBV7-8 and TRBJ2-1, with TRBD1 identical over 8 bases. The source material was peripheral blood. This receptor was taken from a man in his 60s with acute or convalescent COVID-19. The CDR3 DNA sequence: TGTGCCAGCAGCACGGACAGGGTACATGAGCAGTTCTTC. It is translated as CASSTDRVHEQFF.